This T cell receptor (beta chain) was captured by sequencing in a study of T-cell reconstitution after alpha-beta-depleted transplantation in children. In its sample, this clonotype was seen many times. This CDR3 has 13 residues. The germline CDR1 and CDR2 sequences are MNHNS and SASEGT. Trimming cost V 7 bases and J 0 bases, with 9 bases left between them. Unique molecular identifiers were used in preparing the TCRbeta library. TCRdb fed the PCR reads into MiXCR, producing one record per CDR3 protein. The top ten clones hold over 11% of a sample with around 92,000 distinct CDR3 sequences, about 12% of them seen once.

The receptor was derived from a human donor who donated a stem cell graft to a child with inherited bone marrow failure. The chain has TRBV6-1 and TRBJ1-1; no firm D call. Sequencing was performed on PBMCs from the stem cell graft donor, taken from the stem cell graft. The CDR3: CASKGIMNTEAFF. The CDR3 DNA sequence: TGTGCCAGCAAAGGAATCATGAACACTGAAGCTTTCTTT.